This TCR beta chain comes out of a study of brain T cells in children with intractable seizures. Study-wide results and limits: Absence of clones before surgery may stem from lower sequencing depth. Viral specificity was inferred only from CDR3 similarity; HCMV serostatus was unknown.

The assay was immunoSEQ multiplex PCR, and TCRdb's table has in-frame clones only and misses some. The sample holds tens of thousands of clones, more than 75% seen once. Surgery cases with the highest brain T cell transcript signatures were chosen for sequencing. Pre-surgery treatment included at least one anti-epileptic drug. This clone was found once. As yet, its antigen is unknown. V was clipped by 0 bases and J by 8 bases, with 11 bases between them. The CDR3 loop spans 14 amino acids. Germline-derived CDR1 and CDR2 are SGHDT and YYEEEE. The sequence was collected from a girl aged 2 to 9 with Rasmussen encephalitis and intractable seizures. The chain uses TRBV5-6 and TRBJ1-4; D unresolved. The input for sequencing was peripheral blood, taken at surgery. The CDR3 sequence: CASSLGQTGEKLFF. The CDR3 nucleotides read TGTGCCAGCAGCTTGGGCCAAACGGGGGAAAAACTGTTTTTT.